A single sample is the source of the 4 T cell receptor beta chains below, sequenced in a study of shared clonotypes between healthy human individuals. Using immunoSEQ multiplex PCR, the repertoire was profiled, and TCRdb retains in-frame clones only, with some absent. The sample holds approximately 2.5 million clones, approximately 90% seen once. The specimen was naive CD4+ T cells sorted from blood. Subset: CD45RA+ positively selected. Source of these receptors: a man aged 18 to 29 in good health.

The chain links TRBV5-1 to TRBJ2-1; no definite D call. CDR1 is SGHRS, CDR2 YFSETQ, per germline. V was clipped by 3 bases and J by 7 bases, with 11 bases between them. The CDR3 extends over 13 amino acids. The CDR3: CASSSPGSNEQFF. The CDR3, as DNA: TGCGCCAGCAGCTCCCCAGGATCAAATGAGCAGTTCTTC.

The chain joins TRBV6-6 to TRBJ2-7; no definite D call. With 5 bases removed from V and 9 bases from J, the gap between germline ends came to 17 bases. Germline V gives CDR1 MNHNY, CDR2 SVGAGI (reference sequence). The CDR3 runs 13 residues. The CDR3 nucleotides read TGTGCCAGCAGTGTGGTGAGAGCCTTGGGGCAGTACTTC. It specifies CASSVVRALGQYF.

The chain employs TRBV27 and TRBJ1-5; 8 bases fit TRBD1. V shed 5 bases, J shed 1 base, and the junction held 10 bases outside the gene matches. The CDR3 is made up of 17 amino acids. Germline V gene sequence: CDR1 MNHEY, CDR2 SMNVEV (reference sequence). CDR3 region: CASSPLDRGRSNQPQHF. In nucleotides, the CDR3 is TGTGCCAGCAGTCCTCTAGACAGGGGTAGGAGCAATCAGCCCCAGCATTTT.

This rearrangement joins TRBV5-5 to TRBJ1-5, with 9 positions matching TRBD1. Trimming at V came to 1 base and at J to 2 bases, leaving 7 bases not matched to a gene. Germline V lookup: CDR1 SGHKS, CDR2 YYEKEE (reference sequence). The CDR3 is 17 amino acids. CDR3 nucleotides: TGTGCCAGCAGCTTGATTTTGGGGGACAGGGGCAATCAGCCCCAGCATTTT. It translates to CASSLILGDRGNQPQHF.